The rows below give T cell receptor beta chains drawn from one sample of a study of B cell selection in AIRE deficiency. Clones were sequenced by immunoSEQ multiplex PCR, and TCRdb holds only the in-frame ones, with some missing. Among around 20,000 clones listed, about 95% were seen once. Sequencing was performed on Tregs sorted from PBMCs. Receptors originate from a human donor with AIRE deficiency. Both conserved end residues are part of each CDR3. Each record gives: J gene, V gene, D gene, clone size, CDR3 DNA, CDR3 protein. D genes are given only for firm matches. Some rows have no size entry. The others give once, few or many, or a class for an expanded clone.

TRBJ1-1 TRBV5-1 NA NA TGCGCCAGCAGCGGGCGCGTGAACACTGAAGCTTTCTTT CASSGRVNTEAFF
TRBJ1-5 TRBV30 NA NA TGTGCCTGGAGTGTACTGAACAGCCAATCAGCCCAGCATTTT CAWSVLNSQSAQHF
TRBJ2-1 TRBV7-2 NA NA TGTGCCAGCAGCTTAGCTCCCCGGGCCGGGCAGTTCTTC CASSLAPRAGQFF
TRBJ2-5 TRBV5-1 TRBD1 NA TGCGCCAGCAGCTTGGGGTTCGGGACAGTCCAAGAGACCCAGTACTTC CASSLGFGTVQETQYF
TRBJ1-3 TRBV5-6 NA NA TGTGCCAGCAGCTTGGGGTGGCCCACAGGGACCCTGGATTCGGACACCATATATTTT CASSLGWPTGTLDSDTIYF
TRBJ2-1 TRBV5-1 TRBD2 NA TGCGCCAGCAGGGGGACTAGCGTGAGGAATGAGCAGTTCTTC CASRGTSVRNEQFF
TRBJ1-2 TRBV29-1 NA NA TGCAGCGTTGAAGAGAGGGGGAAGACTAACTATGGCTACACCTTC CSVEERGKTNYGYTF
TRBJ1-2 TRBV11-2 NA NA TGTGCCAGCAGCTTAGATCCGGCAGGGCGGGGAAACTATGGCTACACCTTC CASSLDPAGRGNYGYTF
TRBJ2-7 TRBV23-1 NA NA TGCGCCAGCAAGCCAGGGACCTCCGGAGAGCAGTACTTC CASKPGTSGEQYF
TRBJ1-5 TRBV19 NA NA TGTGCCAGTAGCCTCTGGGCCGACAGGTGGAATCAGCCCCAGCATTTT CASSLWADRWNQPQHF
TRBJ2-1 TRBV10-1 NA NA TGCGCCAGCCCCCGCAATGAGCAGTTCTTC CASPRNEQFF
TRBJ2-1 TRBV5-6 NA NA TGTGCCAGCAGCCCTCTTGCCGGGGGCTACAATGAGCAGTTCTTC CASSPLAGGYNEQFF
TRBJ1-1 TRBV9 NA NA TGTGCCAGCAGCGCGAGAATATTGGGACCCTTGAACACTGAAGCTTTCTTT CASSARILGPLNTEAFF
TRBJ1-1 TRBV5-5 NA NA TGTGCCAGCAGCGTTTCCGGGACCAAAGCTTTCTTT CASSVSGTKAFF
TRBJ1-2 TRBV5-4 TRBD1 NA TGTGCCAGCAGCTTGCCAGGGGGTAACTATGGCTACACCTTC CASSLPGGNYGYTF
TRBJ2-1 TRBV14 NA NA TGTGCCAGCAGCCGTGGGGGCTCCAATGAGCAGTTCTTC CASSRGGSNEQFF
TRBJ2-1 TRBV13 NA NA TGTGCCAGCAGCTTACGGATGAGCTGGGGGCATAATGATGAGCAGTTCTTC CASSLRMSWGHNDEQFF
TRBJ1-2 TRBV2 NA NA TGTGCCACCAGAGCTAACTATGGCTACACCTTC CATRANYGYTF
TRBJ2-1 TRBV29-1 NA NA TGCAGCGCCAATAGAAGACTAGTTCTAAGTAATGAGCAGTTCTTC CSANRRLVLSNEQFF
TRBJ2-3 TRBV30 TRBD2 NA TGTGCCTGGAGTTGGACTAGCGGACGCACAGATACGCAGTATTTT CAWSWTSGRTDTQYF
TRBJ2-1 TRBV7-9 NA NA TGTGCCAGCAGCTTATACAGCGGATACTCCTACAATGAGCAGTTCTTC CASSLYSGYSYNEQFF
TRBJ1-1 TRBV9 NA once TGTGCCAGCAGCGTAGAGCTGAACACTGAAGCTTTCTTT CASSVELNTEAFF
TRBJ2-1 TRBV5-6 TRBD1 NA TGTGCCAGCAGCTTCCGGGACAGGGGTAATGAGCAGTTCTTC CASSFRDRGNEQFF
TRBJ2-2 TRBV5-5 NA NA TGTGCCAGCAGCTTGGGGAGAGATAACACCGGGGAGCTGTTTTTT CASSLGRDNTGELFF
TRBJ2-7 TRBV6-9 NA NA TGTGCCAGCAGCTTGGGACTCTCTAACCACTCCTACGAGCAGTACTTC CASSLGLSNHSYEQYF
TRBJ2-3 TRBV11-2 TRBD2 once TGTGCCAGCAGCTTAGGACTAGCCGGCGATACGCAGTATTTT CASSLGLAGDTQYF
TRBJ2-3 TRBV6-1 NA NA TGTGCCAGCAGTGAATACACTTACGACACAGATACGCAGTATTTT CASSEYTYDTDTQYF
TRBJ1-3 TRBV5-6 NA NA TGTGCCAGCAGCTCTACGCGAGGAAACACCATATATTTT CASSSTRGNTIYF
TRBJ1-1 TRBV14 NA NA TGTGCCAGCAGCCAATACGCGGGGGCTTACACTGAAGCTTTCTTT CASSQYAGAYTEAFF
TRBJ1-5 TRBV19 NA NA TGTGCCAGTAGCGACAGTCACCATAATCAGCCCCAGCATTTT CASSDSHHNQPQHF
TRBJ2-5 TRBV4-2 NA NA TGTGCCAGCAGCCAAGTACGGCGGCAAGAGACCCAGTACTTC CASSQVRRQETQYF
TRBJ1-5 TRBV30 NA NA TGTGCCTGGAGTGTGGGATTCAATCAGCCCCAGCATTTT CAWSVGFNQPQHF
TRBJ1-1 TRBV2 NA few TGTGCCAGCAGCGGCGACAGGAGGGGGATGAACACTGAAGCTTTCTTT CASSGDRRGMNTEAFF
TRBJ2-7 TRBV11-3 TRBD2 NA TGTGCCAGCAGCTTCGCTAGCGGGAGCTCCTACGAGCAGTACTTC CASSFASGSSYEQYF
TRBJ2-5 TRBV7-2 NA NA TGTGCCAGCAGCTTTAGGGTGGGGCGATCCGTTGGGGAGACCCAGTACTTC CASSFRVGRSVGETQYF
TRBJ1-6 TRBV11-1 NA NA TGTGCCAGCAGCTTAGAGGCAGGCGGCGGTTCACCCCTCCACTTT CASSLEAGGGSPLHF
TRBJ1-1 TRBV27 TRBD1 NA TGTGCCAGCAGTTTTCAGGGGGCTGAAGCTTTCTTT CASSFQGAEAFF
TRBJ2-7 TRBV28 NA NA TGTGCCAGCAGTTTATTGTGGCAGGCCTACGAGCAGTACTTC CASSLLWQAYEQYF
TRBJ2-6 TRBV7-9 NA NA TGTGCCAGCAGCTTAGTTAACAGGGGGGGCTCTGGGGCCAACGTCCTGACTTTC CASSLVNRGGSGANVLTF
TRBJ1-2 TRBV6-1 NA once TGTGCCAGCAGTGAAGGCCAGGGGTATGGCTACACCTTC CASSEGQGYGYTF